This TCR beta chain was identified in a study of CD8 T cells in ankylosing spondylitis. TCRdb itself ran the 5' RACE reads through MiXCR, one entry per CDR3 protein. The sample lists about 150,000 distinct CDR3 sequences, under 45% seen once, with roughly 15% in the top ten. This CDR3 spans 14 amino acids. The V segment lost 5 bases and the J segment 3 bases; nucleotides outside the gene matches: 7. Sequenced: synovial fluid, either unsorted or a sorted T cell fraction (not recorded which). The rearrangement links TRBV12-3 or TRBV12-4 to TRBJ2-7; 7 nucleotides align to TRBD1. This TCR derives from a male donor with ankylosing spondylitis. CDR3 sequence: CASSTRDSRYEQYF. CDR3 bases: TGTGCCAGCAGTACCCGGGACAGTCGCTACGAGCAGTACTTC.